A single sample gave rise to the 14 T cell receptor beta chains below, sequenced in a study of blood T cell repertoires in COVID-19. Assay used: immunoSEQ multiplex PCR; TCRdb lists only in-frame clones, some missing. Here the sample spans roughly 290,000 clones, 80% to 95% being singletons. The material sequenced was peripheral blood. These receptors were collected from a woman aged 25 to 39 with COVID-19, enrolled during active disease.

The chain couples TRBV5-6 to TRBJ1-1; D unclear. The V gene's germline CDR1 is SGHDT and CDR2 YYEEEE. V was trimmed by 4 bases and J by 4 bases, leaving 14 bases between them. The CDR3 contains 14 residues. Here the CDR3 reads CASSPGENPTEAFF. CDR3 DNA: TGTGCCAGCAGCCCCGGGGAGAATCCCACTGAAGCTTTCTTT.

The rearrangement uses TRBV6-2 or TRBV6-3 and TRBJ2-3, with 13 bases fitting TRBD2. Trimming removed 5 bases from V and 0 bases from J; junction bases left unmatched: 11. Germline CDR1 reads MNHEY; CDR2 reads SVGEGT. This CDR3 contains 19 residues. This chain's CDR3 is CASSRPGWTSGSSTDTQYF. The CDR3 DNA reads as TGTGCCAGCAGTCGTCCTGGATGGACTAGCGGGAGTAGCACAGATACGCAGTATTTT.

V is TRBV6-5 and J is TRBJ1-5; 12 positions agree with TRBD1. CDR3 size: 15 residues. Germline V gives CDR1 MNHEY, CDR2 SVGAGI. V gave up 8 bases and J gave up 2 bases; unmatched junction bases: 4. The DNA of the CDR3 is TGTGCCAGCGGGGGACAGGGGGCTGGCAATCAGCCCCAGCATTTT. This gives the protein CASGGQGAGNQPQHF.

The chain employs TRBV11-2 and TRBJ2-3; TRBD1 might be the D (6 bases). With 0 bases removed from V and 3 bases from J, the gap between germline ends came to 13 bases. The CDR3 loop spans 16 amino acids. CDR1 and CDR2 from the germline V gene are SGHAT and FQNNGV. The CDR3 loop reads CASSLDQGPATDTQYF. The DNA for the CDR3 is TGTGCCAGCAGCTTAGATCAGGGGCCCGCTACAGATACGCAGTATTTT. The variable domain in full, with the rest retrieved from reference TRBV11-2 and TRBJ2-3, is EAGVAQSPRYKIIEKRQSVAFWCNPISGHATLYWYQQILGQGPKLLIQFQNNGVVDDSQLPKDRFSAERLKGVDSTLKIQPAKLEDSAVYLCASSLDQGPATDTQYFGPGTRLTVL.

The gene calls are TRBV30 and TRBJ2-2; tentatively, D is TRBD1 (6 bases). V lost 3 bases and J 5 bases, leaving 13 bases between the germline ends. The CDR3 length is 14 residues. Per germline, CDR1 GTSNPN and CDR2 SVGIG (reference sequence). The CDR3 DNA sequence: TGTGCCTGGAGCTGGGGGCAGGAGACCGGGGAGCTGTTTTTT. Its protein is CAWSWGQETGELFF.

This clone has more than one count but fewer than ten. This chain uses TRBV3-1 (or the pseudogene TRBV3-2) with TRBJ1-4; D possibly corresponds to TRBD1 (6 bases). From germline, CDR1 is LGHDT and CDR2 YNNKEL (reference sequence). V dropped 5 bases and J dropped 5 bases, with 15 bases sitting between them. The CDR3 totals 15 residues. The CDR3 DNA is TGTGCCAGCAGCATCAGGACAGTTCTAAATGAAAAACTGTTTTTT. Protein: CASSIRTVLNEKLFF.

This clone was seen once. The rearrangement uses TRBV4-1 and TRBJ2-7; 10 bases match TRBD2. CDR3 size: 15 residues. Germline loops: CDR1 MGHRA, CDR2 YSYEKL. Trimming removed 1 base from V and 3 bases from J; junction bases left unmatched: 3. Written as DNA, the CDR3 is TGCGCCAGCAGCCAAGGACTAGCGGGTTACTACGAGCAGTACTTC. It codes for CASSQGLAGYYEQYF.

The DNA of the CDR3 is TGTGCCAGCAGCGCCCGTCCCGGTCAGCCCCAGCATTTT. Its protein product is CASSARPGQPQHF. The rearrangement joins TRBV7-8 to TRBJ1-5; D remains unclear. Germline CDR1 is SGHVS and CDR2 is FQNEAQ. The CDR3 extends over 13 amino acids. V was cut by 5 bases and J by 6 bases, with 11 bases left in between. The full variable domain, completed using reference TRBV7-8 and TRBJ1-5, is GAGVSQSPRYKVAKRGQDVALRCDPISGHVSLFWYQQALGQGPEFLTYFQNEAQLDKSGLPSDRFFAERPEGSVSTLKIQRTQQEDSAVYLCASSARPGQPQHFGDGTRLSIL.

The rearrangement uses TRBV27 and TRBJ2-7; 7 bases are shared with TRBD1. This CDR3 has 15 residues. V dropped 4 bases and J dropped 2; count of bases not matched to a gene: 8. CDR1 is MNHEY and CDR2 is SMNVEV in the germline V gene (reference sequence). CDR3 DNA sequence: TGTGCCAGCAGTTCGCCGGGGACAGCTACCTACGAGCAGTACTTC. Translation gives CASSSPGTATYEQYF.

V usage is TRBV6-2 or TRBV6-3 and J usage is TRBJ2-5; unclear D gene. The germline gives CDR1 MNHEY, CDR2 SVGEGT. The CDR3 runs 13 residues. Trimming left V 2 bases short and J 9 bases short, with 13 bases between. CDR3 coding DNA: TGTGCCAGCAGTTACCCCCATTTAGTACCCCAGTACTTC. Translation gives CASSYPHLVPQYF.

The chain combines TRBV2 with TRBJ2-5; 8 bases are a match to TRBD2. The germline V gene has CDR1 SNHLY and CDR2 FYNNEI. The V and J ends lost 2 bases and 4 bases, in that order; junction bases with no gene match: 6. The CDR3 contains 15 residues. DNA of the CDR3: TGTGCCAGCAGTGAACAAGGCGGGAGGTCAGAGACCCAGTACTTC. Its translation: CASSEQGGRSETQYF.

V and J are TRBV14 and TRBJ2-7; D is uncertain. CDR3 length: 14 amino acids. V lost 4 bases and J lost 3, with 13 bases in between. From germline, CDR1 is SGHDN and CDR2 FVKESK. The DNA for the CDR3 is TGTGCCAGCAGCCCCTTGTTTTCTTACTACGAGCAGTACTTC. Protein product: CASSPLFSYYEQYF. The complete variable domain, with remaining parts taken from reference TRBV14 and TRBJ2-7, reads EAGVTQFPSHSVIEKGQTVTLRCDPISGHDNLYWYRRVMGKEIKFLLHFVKESKQDESGMPNNRFLAERTGGTYSTLKVQPAELEDSGVYFCASSPLFSYYEQYFGPGTRLTVT.

The chain links TRBV6-5 to TRBJ1-4, with 10 bases fitting TRBD1. From germline, CDR1 is MNHEY and CDR2 SVGAGI. Unmatched junction bases numbered 4, after V lost 7 bases and J lost 8 bases. This CDR3 is built from 13 residues. The DNA for the CDR3 is TGTGCCAGCAATGGACAGGGGGTAGAAAAACTGTTTTTT. Translating gives CASNGQGVEKLFF.

This clone was observed a few times. The chain recombines TRBV19 with TRBJ2-1; weak D call: TRBD2 (7 bases). CDR3 length: 15 residues. The germline V gene has CDR1 LNHDA and CDR2 SQIVND (reference sequence). The V and J ends lost 4 bases and 6 bases respectively, with 16 bases between them. CDR3 coding DNA: TGTGCCAGTAGTACGAACGGGGGGCGGGTCAATGAGCAGTTCTTC. Protein sequence: CASSTNGGRVNEQFF.